The following is a T cell receptor (beta chain) sequence with its context. Its antigen is as yet unknown. The ends were cut back, 1 base at V and 2 bases at J, with 11 bases in the middle. CDR1 SEHNR and CDR2 FQNEAQ come from the germline V gene (reference sequence). CDR3 length equals 15 residues. Time point in this sample: blood from clinic visit 5 months post-surgery; TSC patient then seizure free. The data originate from a study of brain T cells in children with intractable seizures. The study, taken as a whole, reports: Absence of clones before surgery may stem from lower sequencing depth.

Here immunoSEQ multiplex PCR was the method, and the copy in TCRdb shows in-frame clones only, minus some. The data hold 300,000 to 400,000 clones, with roughly 92% observed a single time. The chain couples TRBV7-9 to TRBJ2-5; D is uncertain. This clonotype was obtained from a boy under three years old with tuberous sclerosis and intractable seizures. The specimen was peripheral blood, collected less than 6 months after surgery. CDR3 loop: CASSLGFGQQETQYF. The CDR3 region has the DNA TGTGCCAGCAGCTTAGGTTTTGGCCAACAAGAGACCCAGTACTTC.